The next 4 T cell receptor beta chains were all read from a single sample in a study of T cell repertoires in cytomegalovirus infection. MiXCR was run by TCRdb on the reads, yielding one entry per CDR3 protein. The sample has under 150,000 distinct CDR3 sequences, around 30% seen once. No antigen is known for these receptors. The sequencing here drew on CD8+ T cells from cultured PBMCs, taken from culture after CMV antigen stimulation. These receptors came from a human donor in good health (CMV status not recorded). Some clones in this sample may be carry-over from other donors' samples.

The chain carries TRBV19 and TRBJ2-1; D is possibly TRBD2 (6 bases). CDR3 length equals 19 residues. CDR1 is LNHDA, CDR2 SQIVND, per germline (reference sequence). V lost 1 base and J lost 7, with 26 bases in between. CDR3 nucleotide sequence: TGTGCCAGTAGTATAGGGAGGGTTACAGGCCGGAGGTGGAGAAATGAGCAGTTCTTC. Translated: CASSIGRVTGRRWRNEQFF.

As regards this clonotype: At one of its ends the junction is not consistent with the germline gene, which may arise from a read error. V usage is TRBV7-7 and J usage is TRBJ2-1, with 10 bases fitting TRBD2. This CDR3 has 16 amino acids. The germline V gene encodes CDR1 SSHAT and CDR2 FNYEAQ (reference sequence). The chain's CDR3 is CASSPEVGLAVGEQFF. The CDR3 DNA reads as TGTGCTAGCAGCCCGGAGGTTGGACTAGCGGTCGGTGAGCAGTTCTTC.

This clonotype was found many times. The genes are TRBV11-2 and TRBJ2-3, with 7 bases lining up with TRBD2. There are 13 residues in the CDR3. J lost 6 bases, V lost 1 base, and 1 base had no gene match. The germline V gene has CDR1 SGHAT and CDR2 FQNNGV. CDR3 loop: CASSLALADTQYF. The CDR3 DNA is TGTGCCAGCAGCTTAGCACTAGCGGATACGCAGTATTTT.

This clonotype showed up many times. The genes are TRBV7-2 and TRBJ1-1, with 11 bases lining up with TRBD1. The germline V gene encodes CDR1 SGHTA and CDR2 FQGNSA. Trimming at V came to 5 bases and at J to 0 bases, leaving 20 bases not matched to a gene. The CDR3 runs 21 residues. CDR3 sequence reads: CASSLPGQGAAVGLMNTEAFF. The CDR3 region has the DNA TGTGCCAGCAGCCTCCCTGGACAGGGGGCAGCTGTCGGGCTCATGAACACTGAAGCTTTCTTT.